These 15 T cell receptor beta chains originate from one sample sequenced in a study of control samples from healthy donors and cancer patients. TCRdb's copy holds only in-frame clones and misses some; the assay was immunoSEQ multiplex PCR. Among 120,000 or so clones listed, about nine tenths were seen once. Sequencing used blood. The receptor source for this set is a man aged 35-49 years in good health.

The rearrangement uses TRBV6-2 or TRBV6-3 and TRBJ1-1; the D gene is possibly TRBD1 (6 bases). The CDR3 covers 12 residues. Germline loops: CDR1 MNHEY, CDR2 SVGEGT. V lost 2 bases, J lost 6 bases, and 7 bases lay in between. The CDR3 is CASSYRGAEAFF. The CDR3 coding sequence is TGTGCCAGCAGTTACAGGGGGGCTGAAGCTTTCTTT.

The J gene is TRBJ1-1, the V gene TRBV18; a possible D gene is TRBD1 (6 bases). Trimming removed 3 bases from V and 0 bases from J, with 17 bases in between. CDR1 and CDR2 from the germline V gene are KGHSH and LQKENI. The CDR3 is made up of 17 amino acids. In DNA, the CDR3 is TGTGCCAGCTCACCGCTTCCGGGGGCTACCATGAACACTGAAGCTTTCTTT. It yields the protein CASSPLPGATMNTEAFF.

This clone occurred once. The rearrangement joins TRBV4-1 to TRBJ2-7; D possibly corresponds to TRBD2 (5 bases). The CDR3 covers 15 residues. The germline V and J ends were trimmed by 0 bases and 3 bases, with 12 bases remaining between them. CDR1 is MGHRA, CDR2 YSYEKL, per germline. CDR3: CASSQDARALYEQYF. The CDR3 DNA sequence: TGCGCCAGCAGCCAAGACGCGCGGGCCCTCTACGAGCAGTACTTC.

This chain uses TRBV4-3 with TRBJ1-2; 7 nucleotides agree with TRBD1. Unmatched junction bases numbered 5, after V lost 0 bases and J lost 4 bases. In germline, CDR1 is LGHNA, CDR2 YSLEER. The CDR3 contains 15 residues. CDR3 amino acids: CASSQDSQGIYGYTF. The CDR3 bases are TGCGCCAGCAGCCAAGATTCACAGGGGATCTATGGCTACACCTTC.

The CDR3 DNA is TGTGCCAGCAGCCGCAGACAAGGACAGAACACTGAAGCTTTCTTT. Its translation is CASSRRQGQNTEAFF. The V call is TRBV5-6, the J call TRBJ1-1; tentative D call: TRBD1 (5 bases). Germline assignment: CDR1 SGHDT and CDR2 YYEEEE. Trimming left V 4 bases short and J 1 base short, with 14 bases between. The CDR3 consists of 15 residues.

The chain carries TRBV6-2 or TRBV6-3 and TRBJ2-3; possible D gene TRBD1, 5 bases. Germline V gene lookup returns CDR1 MNHEY and CDR2 SVGEGT. Trimming stripped 0 bases from V and 3 bases from J, with 7 bases between. CDR3 length: 14 amino acids. CDR3 residues: CASSYSQVTDTQYF. In DNA form, the CDR3 reads TGTGCCAGCAGTTACTCACAGGTTACAGATACGCAGTATTTT.

The rearrangement links TRBV7-2 to TRBJ1-6; 8 nucleotides agree with TRBD1. The germline V gene encodes CDR1 SGHTA and CDR2 FQGNSA. The CDR3 runs to 18 residues. V shed 5 bases and J 8 bases; nucleotides not matched to a gene: 17. The CDR3 DNA reads as TGTGCCAGCAGCCCCCGGGGTTTACAGGGGGGCATTTATTCACCCCTCCACTTT. Its protein is CASSPRGLQGGIYSPLHF.

As concerns this clone: Other DNA sequences in this sample translate to the same CDR3. The rearrangement uses TRBV12-3 or TRBV12-4 and TRBJ1-3, with unresolved D. The ends were cut back, 8 bases at V and 2 bases at J, with 10 bases in the middle. The CDR3 is 13 amino acids. The CDR3 region is CASRGAAGNTIYF. The CDR3, as DNA: TGTGCCAGCCGGGGAGCCGCTGGAAACACCATATATTTT.

There are a few counts of this clone. The J gene is TRBJ1-2, the V gene TRBV14, with a weak D call TRBD1 (5 bases). CDR3 length equals 16 residues. The V gene's germline CDR1 is SGHDN and CDR2 FVKESK. The ends were cut back, 1 base at V and 5 bases at J, with 17 bases in the middle. This chain's CDR3 is CASSQARVGRVYGYTF. As DNA, the CDR3 is TGTGCCAGCAGCCAAGCGAGGGTGGGCAGGGTGTATGGCTACACCTTC.

This chain uses TRBV20-1 with TRBJ2-4, with TRBD1 as a possible D gene (6 bases). Trimming pared 3 bases from V and 6 bases from J, leaving 15 bases between. CDR1 is DFQATT and CDR2 is SNEGSKA in the germline V gene (reference sequence). The CDR3 consists of 14 residues. CDR3 protein: CSASGRGPGNIQYF. DNA of the CDR3: TGCAGTGCTAGTGGCAGGGGTCCCGGAAACATTCAGTACTTC.

The genes are TRBV13 and TRBJ1-6; no clear D. In germline, CDR1 is PRHDT, CDR2 FYEKMQ (reference sequence). The CDR3 totals 16 residues. Trimming took off 7 bases at V and 0 bases at J, with 13 bases between the two ends. The CDR3 nucleotides read TGTGCCAGCAAAGAGTATTCAAGCTCCTATAATTCACCCCTCCACTTT. Translated, it gives CASKEYSSSYNSPLHF.

As to this clone: One junction end disagrees with the germline gene, perhaps due to a read error. The chain joins TRBV12-3 or TRBV12-4 to TRBJ1-2; the D gene is possibly TRBD1 (5 bases). The CDR3 runs 12 residues. CDR3 sequence: CASSLTTRGGSF. The CDR3 region has the DNA TGTGCCAGCAGTTTAACTACAAGGGGTGGGTCCTTC.

CDR3: CASSPLGGPTNTEAFF. The CDR3 bases are TGTGCCAGCTCACCACTAGGGGGACCCACGAACACTGAAGCTTTCTTT. The V gene is TRBV18, the J gene TRBJ1-1, with D possibly being TRBD1 (6 bases). CDR3 length equals 16 residues. V was clipped by 1 base and J by 1 base, with 13 bases between them. Germline CDR1 is KGHSH and CDR2 is LQKENI. The full variable domain, in which reference TRBV18 and TRBJ1-1 provide the parts outside the CDR3, is NAGVMQNPRHLVRRRGQEARLRCSPMKGHSHVYWYRQLPEEGLKFMVYLQKENIIDESGMPKERFSAEFPKEGPSILRIQQVVRGDSAAYFCASSPLGGPTNTEAFFGQGTRLTVV.

The chain joins TRBV6-6 to TRBJ2-4, with TRBD2 as a possible D gene (6 bases). The CDR3 is made up of 13 amino acids. V lost 2 bases to trimming and J lost 8 bases, with 10 bases between them. CDR1 and CDR2 (germline): MNHNY, SVGAGI (reference sequence). As DNA, the CDR3 is TGTGCCAGCAGTTACGGGGGGAATGACATTCAGTACTTC. Translating it yields CASSYGGNDIQYF.

The rearrangement links TRBV10-3 to TRBJ1-2; D is ambiguous. The CDR3 is 14 amino acids. CDR1 is ENHRY and CDR2 is SYGVKD in the germline V gene. With 6 bases removed from V and 2 bases from J, the gap between germline ends came to 13 bases. The CDR3 spells CAIRAMPLNYGYTF. DNA of the CDR3: TGTGCCATCAGGGCGATGCCCCTCAACTATGGCTACACCTTC.